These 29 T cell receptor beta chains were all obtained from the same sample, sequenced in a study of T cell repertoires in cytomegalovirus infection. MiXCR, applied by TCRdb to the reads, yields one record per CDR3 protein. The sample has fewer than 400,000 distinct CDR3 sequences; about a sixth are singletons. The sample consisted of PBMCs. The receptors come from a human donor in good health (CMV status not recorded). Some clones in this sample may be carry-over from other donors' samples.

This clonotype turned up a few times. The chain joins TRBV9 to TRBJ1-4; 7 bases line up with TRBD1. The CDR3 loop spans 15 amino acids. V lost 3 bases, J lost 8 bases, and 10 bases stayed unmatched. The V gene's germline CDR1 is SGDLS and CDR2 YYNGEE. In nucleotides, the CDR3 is TGTGCCAGCAGCGCCAAGTCCGGACAGGCCGAAAAACTGTTTTTT. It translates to CASSAKSGQAEKLFF.

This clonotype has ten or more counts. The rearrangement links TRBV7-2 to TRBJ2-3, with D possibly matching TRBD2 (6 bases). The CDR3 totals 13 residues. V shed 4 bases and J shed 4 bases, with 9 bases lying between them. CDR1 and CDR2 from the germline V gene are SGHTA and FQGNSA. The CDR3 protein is CASSSRGPDTQYF. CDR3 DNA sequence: TGTGCCAGCAGCTCGCGGGGCCCAGATACGCAGTATTTT.

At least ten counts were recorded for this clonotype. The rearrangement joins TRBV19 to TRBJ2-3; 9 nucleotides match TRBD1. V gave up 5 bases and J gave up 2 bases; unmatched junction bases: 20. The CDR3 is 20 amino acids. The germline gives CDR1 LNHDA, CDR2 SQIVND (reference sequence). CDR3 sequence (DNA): TGTGCCAGTAGTGTGGCCGGGACAGGGAGTGGAGGATGGGCCACAGATACGCAGTATTTT. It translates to CASSVAGTGSGGWATDTQYF.

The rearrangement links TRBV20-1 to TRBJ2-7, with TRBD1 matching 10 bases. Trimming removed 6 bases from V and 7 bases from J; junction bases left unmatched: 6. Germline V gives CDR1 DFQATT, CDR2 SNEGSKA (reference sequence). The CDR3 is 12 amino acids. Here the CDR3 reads CSAGTGVGEQYF. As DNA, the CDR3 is TGCAGTGCCGGGACAGGGGTGGGGGAGCAGTACTTC.

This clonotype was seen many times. The CDR3 is CASSRQLTGVGGYTF. The CDR3 DNA sequence: TGTGCCAGCAGTCGCCAACTGACAGGGGTAGGCGGCTACACCTTC. The chain has TRBV28 and TRBJ1-2; 8 nucleotides agree with TRBD1. This CDR3 has 15 residues. V was pared by 5 bases and J by 8 bases, with 13 bases of the junction left unmatched. Per the germline V gene, CDR1 is MDHEN and CDR2 is SYDVKM.

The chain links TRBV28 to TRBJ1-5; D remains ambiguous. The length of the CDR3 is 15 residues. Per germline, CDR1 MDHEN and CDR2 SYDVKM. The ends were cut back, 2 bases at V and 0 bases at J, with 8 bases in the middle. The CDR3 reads CASSLKRNSNQPQHF. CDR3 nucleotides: TGTGCCAGCAGTTTAAAACGCAATAGCAATCAGCCCCAGCATTTT.

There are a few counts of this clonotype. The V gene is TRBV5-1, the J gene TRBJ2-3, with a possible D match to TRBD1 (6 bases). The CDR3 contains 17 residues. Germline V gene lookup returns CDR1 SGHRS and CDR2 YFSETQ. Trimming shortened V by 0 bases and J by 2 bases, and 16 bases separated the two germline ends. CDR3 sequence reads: CASSLVSTGTYTDTQYF. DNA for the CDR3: TGCGCCAGCAGCTTGGTTTCGACAGGTACCTACACAGATACGCAGTATTTT.

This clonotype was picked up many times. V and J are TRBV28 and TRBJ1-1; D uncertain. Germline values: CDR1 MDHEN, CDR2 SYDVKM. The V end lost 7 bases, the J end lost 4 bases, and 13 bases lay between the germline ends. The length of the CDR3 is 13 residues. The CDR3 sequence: CASILGAGTEAFF. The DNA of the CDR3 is TGTGCCAGCATTCTGGGTGCGGGCACTGAAGCTTTCTTT.

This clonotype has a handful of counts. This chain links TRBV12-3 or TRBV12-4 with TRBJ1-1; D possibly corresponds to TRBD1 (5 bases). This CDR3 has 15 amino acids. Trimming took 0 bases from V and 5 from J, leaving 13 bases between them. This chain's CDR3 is CASSLASGFITEAFF. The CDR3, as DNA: TGTGCCAGCAGTTTAGCGTCAGGGTTTATAACTGAAGCTTTCTTT.

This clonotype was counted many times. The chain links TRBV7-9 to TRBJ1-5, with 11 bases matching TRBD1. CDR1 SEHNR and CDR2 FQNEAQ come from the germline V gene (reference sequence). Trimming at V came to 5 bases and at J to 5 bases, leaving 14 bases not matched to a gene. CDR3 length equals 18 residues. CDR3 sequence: CASSLEGSWGQGDQPQHF. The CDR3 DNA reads TGTGCCAGCAGCCTCGAGGGGTCTTGGGGACAGGGGGATCAGCCCCAGCATTTT.

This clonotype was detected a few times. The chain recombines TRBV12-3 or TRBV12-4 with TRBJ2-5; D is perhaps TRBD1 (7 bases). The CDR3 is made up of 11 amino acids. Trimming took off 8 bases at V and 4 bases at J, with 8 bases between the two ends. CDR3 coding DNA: TGTGCCAGCCAGGGGGGAGAGACCCAGTACTTC. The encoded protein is CASQGGETQYF.

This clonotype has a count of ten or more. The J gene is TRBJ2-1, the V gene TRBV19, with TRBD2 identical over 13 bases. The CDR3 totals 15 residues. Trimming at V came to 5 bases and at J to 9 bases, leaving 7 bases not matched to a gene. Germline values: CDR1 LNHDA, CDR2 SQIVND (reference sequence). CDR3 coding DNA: TGTGCCAGTAGTCGGGGACTAGCGGGAAGGGGTGAGCAGTTCTTC. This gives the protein CASSRGLAGRGEQFF.

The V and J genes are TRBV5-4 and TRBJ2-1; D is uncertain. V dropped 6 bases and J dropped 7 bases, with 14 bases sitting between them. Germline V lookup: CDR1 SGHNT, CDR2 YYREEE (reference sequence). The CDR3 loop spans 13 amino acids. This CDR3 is CASTHPLLNEQFF. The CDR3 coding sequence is TGTGCCAGCACCCACCCCCTACTAAATGAGCAGTTCTTC.

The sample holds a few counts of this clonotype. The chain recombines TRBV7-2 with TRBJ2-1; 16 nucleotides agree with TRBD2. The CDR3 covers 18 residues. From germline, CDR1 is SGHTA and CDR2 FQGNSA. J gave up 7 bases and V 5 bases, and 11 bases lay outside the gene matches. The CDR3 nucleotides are TGTGCCAGCAGCCCTCGGGGGGGGACTAGCGGGAGGGGAAATGAGCAGTTCTTC. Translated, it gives CASSPRGGTSGRGNEQFF. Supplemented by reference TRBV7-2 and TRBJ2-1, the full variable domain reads GAGVSQSPSNKVTEKGKDVELRCDPISGHTALYWYRQSLGQGLEFLIYFQGNSAPDKSGLPSDRFSAERTGGSVSTLTIQRTQQEDSAVYLCASSPRGGTSGRGNEQFFGPGTRLTVL.

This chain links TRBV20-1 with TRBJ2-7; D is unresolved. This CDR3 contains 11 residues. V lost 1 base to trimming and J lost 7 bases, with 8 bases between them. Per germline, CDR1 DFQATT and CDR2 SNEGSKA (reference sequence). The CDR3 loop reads CSARALREQYF. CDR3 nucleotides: TGCAGTGCTAGAGCATTGAGGGAGCAGTACTTC.

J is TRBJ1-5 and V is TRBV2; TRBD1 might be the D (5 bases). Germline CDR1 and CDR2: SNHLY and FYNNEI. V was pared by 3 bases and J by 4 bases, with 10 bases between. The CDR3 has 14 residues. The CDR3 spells CASSDRRGNQPQHF. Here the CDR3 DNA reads TGTGCCAGCAGTGATAGGAGGGGTAATCAGCCCCAGCATTTT. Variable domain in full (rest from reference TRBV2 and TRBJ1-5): EPEVTQTPSHQVTQMGQEVILRCVPISNHLYFYWYRQILGQKVEFLVSFYNNEISEKSEIFDDQFSVERPDGSNFTLKIRSTKLEDSAMYFCASSDRRGNQPQHFGDGTRLSIL.

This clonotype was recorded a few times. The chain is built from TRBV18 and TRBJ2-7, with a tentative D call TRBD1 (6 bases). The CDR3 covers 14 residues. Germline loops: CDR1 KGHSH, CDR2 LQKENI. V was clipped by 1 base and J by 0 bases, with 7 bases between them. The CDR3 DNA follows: TGTGCCAGCTCACCACGGACAGACTCCTACGAGCAGTACTTC. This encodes CASSPRTDSYEQYF.

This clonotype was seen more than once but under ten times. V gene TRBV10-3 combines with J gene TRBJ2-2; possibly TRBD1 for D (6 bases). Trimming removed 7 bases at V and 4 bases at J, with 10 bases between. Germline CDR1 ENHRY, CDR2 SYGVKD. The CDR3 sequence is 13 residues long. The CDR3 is CAIKARGTGELFF. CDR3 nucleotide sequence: TGTGCCATCAAGGCCAGGGGCACCGGGGAGCTGTTTTTT.

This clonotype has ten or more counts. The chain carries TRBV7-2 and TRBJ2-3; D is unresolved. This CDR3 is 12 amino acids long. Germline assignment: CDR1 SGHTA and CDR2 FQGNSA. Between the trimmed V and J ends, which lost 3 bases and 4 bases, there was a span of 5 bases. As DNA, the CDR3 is TGTGCCAGCAGCTTGGGTGCAGATACGCAGTATTTT. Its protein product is CASSLGADTQYF.

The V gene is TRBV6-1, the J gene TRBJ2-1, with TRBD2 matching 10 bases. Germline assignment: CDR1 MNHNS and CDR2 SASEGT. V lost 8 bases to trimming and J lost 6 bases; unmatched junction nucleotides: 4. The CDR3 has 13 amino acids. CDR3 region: CASRLAGVNEQFF. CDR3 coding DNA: TGTGCCAGCCGGCTAGCGGGAGTCAATGAGCAGTTCTTC.

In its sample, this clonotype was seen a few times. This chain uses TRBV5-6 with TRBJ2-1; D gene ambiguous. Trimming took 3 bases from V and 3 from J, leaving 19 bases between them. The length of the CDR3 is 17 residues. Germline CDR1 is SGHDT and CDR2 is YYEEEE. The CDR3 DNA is TGTGCCAGCAGCTCTCAGTTGGGCCCTAATAACTACAATGAGCAGTTCTTC. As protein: CASSSQLGPNNYNEQFF.

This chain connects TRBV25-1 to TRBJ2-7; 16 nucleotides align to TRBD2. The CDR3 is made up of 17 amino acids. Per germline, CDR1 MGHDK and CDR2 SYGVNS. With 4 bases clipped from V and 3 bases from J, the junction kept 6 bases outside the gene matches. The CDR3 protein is CASSAGLAGGYYYEQYF. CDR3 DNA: TGTGCCAGCAGTGCGGGACTAGCGGGAGGGTACTACTACGAGCAGTACTTC.

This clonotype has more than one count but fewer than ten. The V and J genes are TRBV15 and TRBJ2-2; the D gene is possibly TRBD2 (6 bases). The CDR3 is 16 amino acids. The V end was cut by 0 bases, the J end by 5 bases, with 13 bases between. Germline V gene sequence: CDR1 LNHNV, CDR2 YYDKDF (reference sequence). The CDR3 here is CATSRDRAGRTGELFF. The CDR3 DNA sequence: TGTGCCACCAGCAGAGATCGCGCGGGACGGACCGGGGAGCTGTTTTTT.

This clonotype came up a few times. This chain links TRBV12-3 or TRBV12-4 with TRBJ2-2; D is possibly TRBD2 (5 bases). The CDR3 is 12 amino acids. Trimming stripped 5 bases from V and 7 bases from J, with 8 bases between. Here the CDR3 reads CASSEGDGELFF. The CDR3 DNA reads TGTGCCAGCAGTGAGGGTGACGGGGAGCTGTTTTTT.

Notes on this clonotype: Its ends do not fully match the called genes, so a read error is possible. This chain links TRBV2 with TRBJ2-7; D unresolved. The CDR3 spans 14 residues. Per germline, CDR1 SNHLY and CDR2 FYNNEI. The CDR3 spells CASREGRVSYEQYF. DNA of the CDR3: TGTGCCAGCAGAGAAGGCCGGGTCTCCTACGAGCAGTACTTC.

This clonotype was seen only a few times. The DNA for the CDR3 is TGTGCCAGCAGCTCTGCCAGCGGGGGGGCCCCTGACACAAGGCAGTTCTTC. It specifies CASSSASGGAPDTRQFF. This chain connects TRBV11-2 to TRBJ2-1, with 10 bases identical to TRBD2. The V and J ends lost 4 bases and 12 bases, in that order; junction bases with no gene match: 18. This CDR3 contains 17 residues. From germline, CDR1 is SGHAT and CDR2 FQNNGV.

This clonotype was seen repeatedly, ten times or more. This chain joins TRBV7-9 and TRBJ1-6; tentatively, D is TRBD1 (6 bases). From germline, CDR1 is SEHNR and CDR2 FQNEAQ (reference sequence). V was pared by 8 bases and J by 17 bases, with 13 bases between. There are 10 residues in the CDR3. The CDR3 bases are TGTGCCAGCGGAGGGGACACTATCCACTTT. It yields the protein CASGGDTIHF. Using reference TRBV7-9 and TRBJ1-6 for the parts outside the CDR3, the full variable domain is DTGVSQNPRHKITKRGQNVTFRCDPISEHNRLYWYRQTLGQGPEFLTYFQNEAQLEKSRLLSDRFSAERPKGSFSTLEIQRTEQGDSAMYLCASGGDTIHFGNGTRLTVT.

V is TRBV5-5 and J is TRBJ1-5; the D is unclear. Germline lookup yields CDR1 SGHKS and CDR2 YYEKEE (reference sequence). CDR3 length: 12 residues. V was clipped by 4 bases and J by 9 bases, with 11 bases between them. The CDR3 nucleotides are TGTGCCAGCAGCCTGGGTGCGGGGCCCCAGCATTTT. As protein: CASSLGAGPQHF.

In DNA form, the CDR3 reads TGTGCCAGCAGCTCGGGACAAGGGAATGAAAAACTGTTTTTT. Amino acids: CASSSGQGNEKLFF. The chain combines TRBV7-9 with TRBJ1-4, with D maybe TRBD1 (6 bases). V was shortened by 4 bases and J by 5 bases, with 11 bases between the two germline ends. Germline V lookup: CDR1 SEHNR, CDR2 FQNEAQ (reference sequence). The CDR3 runs 14 residues.